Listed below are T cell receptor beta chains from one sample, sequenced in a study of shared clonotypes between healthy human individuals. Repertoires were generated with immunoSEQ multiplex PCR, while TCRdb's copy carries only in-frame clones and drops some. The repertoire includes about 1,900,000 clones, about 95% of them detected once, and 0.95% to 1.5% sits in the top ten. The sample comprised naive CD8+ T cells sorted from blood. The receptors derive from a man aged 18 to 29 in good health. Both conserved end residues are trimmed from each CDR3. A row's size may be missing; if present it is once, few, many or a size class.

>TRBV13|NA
ASSIRPGQGFVEQY
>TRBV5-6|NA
ASSFGTGEAF
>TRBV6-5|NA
ASSENGELF
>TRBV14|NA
ASSLGTWTEAF
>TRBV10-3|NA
AISLSGGDQETQY
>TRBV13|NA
ASSLGFGVNTEAF
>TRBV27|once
ASNPSGGDTQY
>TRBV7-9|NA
ASITPGLLGDTQY
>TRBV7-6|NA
ASSLMAGAPYEQY
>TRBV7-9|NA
ASSPGQEGRETQY
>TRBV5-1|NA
ASSLDLGAGVFYEQY
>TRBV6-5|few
ASSPGTYEQY
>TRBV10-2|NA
ASSESGNTQY
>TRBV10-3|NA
AIGPTGDEQY
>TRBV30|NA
AWSPGGAGELF
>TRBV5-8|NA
ASSTRGPGGYT
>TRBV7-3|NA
ASSLQGGAADEQY
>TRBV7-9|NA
ASSHLRDFAYEQY
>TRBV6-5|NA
ASRPFYEQY
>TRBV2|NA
ASSPSRRGETQY
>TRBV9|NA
ASSPGDSNYEQY
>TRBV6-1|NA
ASSEDQGAYNEQF
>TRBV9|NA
ASSDSGRLYGYT
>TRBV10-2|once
ASSADGSTDTQY
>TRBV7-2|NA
ASSGHDGTPTGTQY
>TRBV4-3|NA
ASSQEILPYGYT